The entry below gives a single T cell receptor beta chain sequence along with its context. The sample comes from a study of shared clonotypes between healthy human individuals. The repertoire was sequenced with immunoSEQ multiplex PCR; TCRdb's copy has only in-frame clones and lacks some. Here the sample spans 2 million to 2.5 million clones, approximately 93% being singletons. All of the donors resided in Nashville, Tennessee, and each was a Caucasian adult. Germline assignment: CDR1 SGHAT and CDR2 FQDESV (reference sequence). V shed 5 bases and J 4 bases; nucleotides not matched to a gene: 5. The CDR3 totals 13 residues.

Material: naive CD4+ T cells from PBMCs. Subset given: CD45RA+ positively selected. The gene calls are TRBV11-1 and TRBJ2-7; 7 bases are shared with TRBD1. This TCR derives from a young man in good health. Some clones in this sample may be carry-over from other donors' samples. The CDR3 here is CASSKDRAYEQYF. The CDR3 nucleotides read TGTGCCAGCAGCAAAGACAGGGCTTACGAGCAGTACTTC.